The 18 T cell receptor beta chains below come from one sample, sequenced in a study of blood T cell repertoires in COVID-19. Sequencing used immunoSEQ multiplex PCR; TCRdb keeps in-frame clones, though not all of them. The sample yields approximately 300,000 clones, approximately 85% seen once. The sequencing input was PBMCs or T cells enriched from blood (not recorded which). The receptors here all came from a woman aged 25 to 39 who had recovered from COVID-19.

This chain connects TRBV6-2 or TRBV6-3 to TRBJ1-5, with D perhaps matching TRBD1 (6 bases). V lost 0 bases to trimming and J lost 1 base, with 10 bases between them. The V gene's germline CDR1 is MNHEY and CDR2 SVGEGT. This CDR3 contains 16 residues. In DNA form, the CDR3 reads TGTGCCAGCAGTTACTCGTGGGACACCAGCAATCAGCCCCAGCATTTT. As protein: CASSYSWDTSNQPQHF.

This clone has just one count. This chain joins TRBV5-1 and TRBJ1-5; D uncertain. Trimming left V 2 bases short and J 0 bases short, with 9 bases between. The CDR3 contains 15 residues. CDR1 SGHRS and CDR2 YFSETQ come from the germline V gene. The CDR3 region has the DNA TGCGCCAGCAGCTTCGGGAGTTCTAGCAATCAGCCCCAGCATTTT. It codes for CASSFGSSSNQPQHF.

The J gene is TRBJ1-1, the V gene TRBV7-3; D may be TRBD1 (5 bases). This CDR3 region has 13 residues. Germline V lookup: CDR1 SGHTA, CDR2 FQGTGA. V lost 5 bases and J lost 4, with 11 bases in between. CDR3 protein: CASSPQGSTEAFF. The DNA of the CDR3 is TGTGCCAGCAGCCCGCAGGGAAGCACTGAAGCTTTCTTT.

The CDR3 region is CASSSGLAQNTGELFF. The CDR3 DNA follows: TGTGCCAGCAGTTCGGGACTAGCTCAGAACACCGGGGAGCTGTTTTTT. The chain has TRBV6-5 and TRBJ2-2, with 9 bases fitting TRBD2. This CDR3 has 16 amino acids. Germline V gene data show CDR1 as MNHEY and CDR2 as SVGAGI. V was pared by 4 bases and J by 1 base, with 4 bases of the junction left unmatched.

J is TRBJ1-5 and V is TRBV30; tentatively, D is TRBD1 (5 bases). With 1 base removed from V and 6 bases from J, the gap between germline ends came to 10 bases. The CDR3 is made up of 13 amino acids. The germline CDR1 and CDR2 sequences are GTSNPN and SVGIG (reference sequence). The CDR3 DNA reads TGTGCCTGGAGTGGACCGGGGGGTCAGCCCCAGCATTTT. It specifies CAWSGPGGQPQHF.

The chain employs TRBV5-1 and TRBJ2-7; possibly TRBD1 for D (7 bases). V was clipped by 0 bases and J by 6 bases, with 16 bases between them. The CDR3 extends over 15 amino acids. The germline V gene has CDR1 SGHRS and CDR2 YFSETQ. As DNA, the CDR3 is TGCGCCAGCAGCTTGGGACAGGGAGGATTCGGCGAGCAGTACTTC. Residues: CASSLGQGGFGEQYF.

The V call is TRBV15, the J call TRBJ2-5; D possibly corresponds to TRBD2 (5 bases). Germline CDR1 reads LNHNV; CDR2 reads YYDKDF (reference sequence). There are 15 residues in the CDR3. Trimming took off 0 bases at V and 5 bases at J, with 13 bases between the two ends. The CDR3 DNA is TGTGCCACCAGCAGAGAGAGGGCGCCGATTGAGACCCAGTACTTC. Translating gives CATSRERAPIETQYF. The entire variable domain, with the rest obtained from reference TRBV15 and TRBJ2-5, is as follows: DAMVIQNPRYQVTQFGKPVTLSCSQTLNHNVMYWYQQKSSQAPKLLFHYYDKDFNNEADTPDNFQSRRPNTSFCFLDIRSPGLGDTAMYLCATSRERAPIETQYFGPGTRLLVL.

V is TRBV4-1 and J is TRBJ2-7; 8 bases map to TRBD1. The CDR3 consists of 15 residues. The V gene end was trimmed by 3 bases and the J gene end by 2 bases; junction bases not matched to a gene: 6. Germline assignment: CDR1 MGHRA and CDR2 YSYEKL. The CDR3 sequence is CASSQGTGQTYEQYF. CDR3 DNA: TGCGCCAGCAGCCAGGGGACAGGACAAACCTACGAGCAGTACTTC.

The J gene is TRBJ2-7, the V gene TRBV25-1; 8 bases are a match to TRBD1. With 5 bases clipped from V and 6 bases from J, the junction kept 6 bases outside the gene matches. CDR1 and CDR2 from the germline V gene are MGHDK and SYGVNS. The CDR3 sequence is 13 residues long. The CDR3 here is CASSLGQGFEQYF. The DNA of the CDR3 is TGTGCCAGCAGTCTTGGACAGGGTTTCGAGCAGTACTTC.

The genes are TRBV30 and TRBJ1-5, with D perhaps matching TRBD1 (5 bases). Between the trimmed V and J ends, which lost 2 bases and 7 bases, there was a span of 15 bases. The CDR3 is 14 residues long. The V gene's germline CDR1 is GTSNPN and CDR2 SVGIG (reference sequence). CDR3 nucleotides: TGTGCCTGGAGTCTTTGGGGGGGAGAGCAGCCCCAGCATTTT. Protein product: CAWSLWGGEQPQHF.

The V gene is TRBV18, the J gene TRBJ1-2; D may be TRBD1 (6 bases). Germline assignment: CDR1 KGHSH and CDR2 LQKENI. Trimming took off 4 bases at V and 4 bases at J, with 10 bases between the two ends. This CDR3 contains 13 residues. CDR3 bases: TGTGCCAGCTCACTCCGGGACACCTATGGCTACACCTTC. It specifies CASSLRDTYGYTF.

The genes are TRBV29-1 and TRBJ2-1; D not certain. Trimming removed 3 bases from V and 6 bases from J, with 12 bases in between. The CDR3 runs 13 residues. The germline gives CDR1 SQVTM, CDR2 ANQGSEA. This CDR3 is CSVDTRQANEQFF. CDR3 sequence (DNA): TGCAGCGTTGATACCCGCCAGGCCAATGAGCAGTTCTTC.

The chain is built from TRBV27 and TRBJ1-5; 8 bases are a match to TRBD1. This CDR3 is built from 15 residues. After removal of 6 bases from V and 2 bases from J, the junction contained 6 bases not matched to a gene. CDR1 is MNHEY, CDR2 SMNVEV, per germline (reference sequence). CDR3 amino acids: CASSSLTGGNQPQHF. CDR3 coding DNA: TGTGCCAGCAGCTCCTTGACAGGGGGCAATCAGCCCCAGCATTTT.

CDR3 sequence: CASSDRGAVLSGNTIYF. DNA of the CDR3: TGTGCCAGCAGTGACAGGGGTGCGGTACTCTCTGGAAACACCATATATTTT. The J gene is TRBJ1-3, the V gene TRBV6-1; D is possibly TRBD1 (6 bases). This CDR3 is built from 17 residues. Trimming took 3 bases from V and 0 from J, leaving 15 bases between them. Germline CDR1 MNHNS, CDR2 SASEGT.

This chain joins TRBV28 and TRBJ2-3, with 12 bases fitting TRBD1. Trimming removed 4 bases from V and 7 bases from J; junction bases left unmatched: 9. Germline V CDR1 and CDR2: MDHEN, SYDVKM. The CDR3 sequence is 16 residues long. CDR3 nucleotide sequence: TGTGCCAGCAGTTCCGGGGCGGGACAGGGGGCGAATACGCAGTATTTT. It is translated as CASSSGAGQGANTQYF.

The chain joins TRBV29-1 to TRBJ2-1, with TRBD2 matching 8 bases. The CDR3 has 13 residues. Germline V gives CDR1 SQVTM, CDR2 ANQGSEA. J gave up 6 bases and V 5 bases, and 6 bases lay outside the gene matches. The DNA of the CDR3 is TGCAGCGTTCTTGGCGGGGGGAGCAATGAGCAGTTCTTC. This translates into CSVLGGGSNEQFF.

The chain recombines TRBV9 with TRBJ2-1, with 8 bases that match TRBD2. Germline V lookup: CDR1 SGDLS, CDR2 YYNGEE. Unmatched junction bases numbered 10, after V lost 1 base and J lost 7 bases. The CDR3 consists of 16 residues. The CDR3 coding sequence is TGTGCCAGCAGCGTATTTGGGACTAGGGTGACAAATGAGCAGTTCTTC. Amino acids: CASSVFGTRVTNEQFF.

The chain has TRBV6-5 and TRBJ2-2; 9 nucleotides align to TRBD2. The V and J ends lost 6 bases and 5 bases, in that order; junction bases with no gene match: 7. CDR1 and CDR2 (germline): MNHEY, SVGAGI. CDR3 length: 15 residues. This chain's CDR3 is CASRGLAGGTGELFF. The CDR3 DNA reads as TGTGCCAGCAGGGGACTAGCCGGGGGAACCGGGGAGCTGTTTTTT.